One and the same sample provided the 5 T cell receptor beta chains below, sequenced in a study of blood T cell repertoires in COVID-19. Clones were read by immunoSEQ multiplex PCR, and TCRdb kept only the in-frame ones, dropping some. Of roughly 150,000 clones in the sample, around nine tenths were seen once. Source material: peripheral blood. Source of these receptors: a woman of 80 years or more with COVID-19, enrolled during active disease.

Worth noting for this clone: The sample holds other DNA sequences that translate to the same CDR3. Written as DNA, the CDR3 is TGTGCCACCAGTGATCCCGGGACAGCGAACACCGGGGAGCTGTTTTTT. Its protein is CATSDPGTANTGELFF. V and J are TRBV24-1 and TRBJ2-2; TRBD1 matches at 7 bases. The V gene end was trimmed by 3 bases and the J gene end by 0 bases; junction bases not matched to a gene: 3. The CDR3 is 16 residues long. CDR1 is KGHDR and CDR2 is SFDVKD in the germline V gene.

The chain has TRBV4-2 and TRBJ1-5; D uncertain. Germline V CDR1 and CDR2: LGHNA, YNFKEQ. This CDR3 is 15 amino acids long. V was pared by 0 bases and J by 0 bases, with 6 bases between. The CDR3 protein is CASSQDLDSNQPQHF. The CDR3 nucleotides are TGTGCCAGCAGCCAAGATCTAGATAGCAATCAGCCCCAGCATTTT.

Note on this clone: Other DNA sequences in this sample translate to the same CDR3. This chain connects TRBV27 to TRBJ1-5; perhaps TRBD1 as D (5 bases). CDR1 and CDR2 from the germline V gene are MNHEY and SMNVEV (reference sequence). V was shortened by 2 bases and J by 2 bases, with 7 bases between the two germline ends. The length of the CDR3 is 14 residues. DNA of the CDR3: TGTGCCAGCAGTTTAAAAGGGGGCAATCAGCCCCAGCATTTT. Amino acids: CASSLKGGNQPQHF.

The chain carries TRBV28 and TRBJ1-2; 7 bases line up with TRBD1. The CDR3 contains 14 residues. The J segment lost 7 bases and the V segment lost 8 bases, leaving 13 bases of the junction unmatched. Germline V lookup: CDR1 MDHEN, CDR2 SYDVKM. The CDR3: CASGFQTGVRGYTF. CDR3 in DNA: TGTGCCAGCGGCTTCCAAACAGGGGTACGTGGCTACACCTTC.

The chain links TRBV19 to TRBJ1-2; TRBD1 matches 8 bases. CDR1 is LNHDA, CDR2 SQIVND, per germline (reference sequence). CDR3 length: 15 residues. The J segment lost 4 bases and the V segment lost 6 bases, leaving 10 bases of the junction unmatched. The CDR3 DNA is TGTGCCAGTAGCCCTGGACAGGGCGGACGCTATGGCTACACCTTC. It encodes CASSPGQGGRYGYTF.